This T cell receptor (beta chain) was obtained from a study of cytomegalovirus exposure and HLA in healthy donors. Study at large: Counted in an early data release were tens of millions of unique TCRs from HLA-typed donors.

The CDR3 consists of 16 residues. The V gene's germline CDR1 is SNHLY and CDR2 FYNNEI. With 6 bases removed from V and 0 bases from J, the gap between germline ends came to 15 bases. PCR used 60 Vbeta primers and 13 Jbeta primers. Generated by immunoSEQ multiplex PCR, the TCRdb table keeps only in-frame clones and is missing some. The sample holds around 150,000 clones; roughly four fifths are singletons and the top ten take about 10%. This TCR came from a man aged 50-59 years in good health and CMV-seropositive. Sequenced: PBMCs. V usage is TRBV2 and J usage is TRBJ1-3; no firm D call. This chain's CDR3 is CASSLANIYSGNTIYF. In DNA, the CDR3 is TGTGCCAGCAGCTTAGCCAATATCTACTCTGGAAACACCATATATTTT. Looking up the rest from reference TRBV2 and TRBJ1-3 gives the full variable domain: EPEVTQTPSHQVTQMGQEVILRCVPISNHLYFYWYRQILGQKVEFLVSFYNNEISEKSEIFDDQFSVERPDGSNFTLKIRSTKLEDSAMYFCASSLANIYSGNTIYFGEGSWLTVV.